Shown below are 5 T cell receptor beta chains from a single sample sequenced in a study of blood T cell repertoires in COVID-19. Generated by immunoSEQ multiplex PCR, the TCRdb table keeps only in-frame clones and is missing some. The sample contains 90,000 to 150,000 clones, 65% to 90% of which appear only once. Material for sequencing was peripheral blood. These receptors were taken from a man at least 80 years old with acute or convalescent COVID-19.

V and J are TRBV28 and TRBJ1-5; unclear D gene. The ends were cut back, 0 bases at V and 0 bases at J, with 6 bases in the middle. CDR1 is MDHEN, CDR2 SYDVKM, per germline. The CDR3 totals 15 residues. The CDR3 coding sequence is TGTGCCAGCAGTTTATGGGCAGTTAGCAATCAGCCCCAGCATTTT. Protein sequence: CASSLWAVSNQPQHF.

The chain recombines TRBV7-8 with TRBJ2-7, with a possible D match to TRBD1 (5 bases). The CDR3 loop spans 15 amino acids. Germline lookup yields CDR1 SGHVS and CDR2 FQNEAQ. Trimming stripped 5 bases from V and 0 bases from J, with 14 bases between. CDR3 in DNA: TGTGCCAGCAGCGGTGACAGCGCCTACTCCTACGAGCAGTACTTC. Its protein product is CASSGDSAYSYEQYF.

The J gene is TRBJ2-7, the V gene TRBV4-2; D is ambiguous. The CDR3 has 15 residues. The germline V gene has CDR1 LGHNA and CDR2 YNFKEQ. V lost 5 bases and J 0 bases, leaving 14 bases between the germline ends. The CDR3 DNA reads TGTGCCAGCAGCGCGGCCGGTTTAAGCTCCTACGAGCAGTACTTC. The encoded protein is CASSAAGLSSYEQYF.

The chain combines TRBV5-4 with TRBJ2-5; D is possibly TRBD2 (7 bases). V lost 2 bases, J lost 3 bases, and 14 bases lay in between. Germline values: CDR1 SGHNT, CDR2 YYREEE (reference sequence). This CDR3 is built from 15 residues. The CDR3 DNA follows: TGTGCCAGCAGCTTCGGAGGGGGGGGAGAAGAGACCCAGTACTTC. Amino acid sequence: CASSFGGGGEETQYF.

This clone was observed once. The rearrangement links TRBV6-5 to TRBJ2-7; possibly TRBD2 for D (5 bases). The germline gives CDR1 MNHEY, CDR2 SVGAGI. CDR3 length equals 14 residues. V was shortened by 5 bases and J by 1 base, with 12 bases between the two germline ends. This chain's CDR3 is CASSMRATSYEQYF. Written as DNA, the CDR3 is TGTGCCAGCAGTATGAGGGCGACGTCCTACGAGCAGTACTTC.